This TCR beta chain was obtained from a study of T cell repertoires in cytomegalovirus infection. Study-level background: Epitope selection comprised recently identified HLA-C-restricted CMV epitopes and well-studied HLA-B-restricted CMV epitopes. Based on public TCR beta signatures, there were indications of CMV infection and of a matching HLA type. Study results and limitations: Ex vivo responses were dominated by HLA-C-restricted CMV-specific TCR beta clonotypes.

CDR3 length: 15 residues. J was trimmed by 7 bases and V by 3 bases; bases with no gene match: 10. From germline, CDR1 is MDHEN and CDR2 SYDVKM. This clonotype was picked up a small number of times. Its antigen is not known. One entry per CDR3 protein, called by TCRdb with MiXCR from the reads. The data hold around 540,000 distinct CDR3 sequences, with 30% to 40% observed a single time. The material sequenced was cultured PBMCs, taken from culture after CMV antigen stimulation. The V and J genes are TRBV28 and TRBJ2-7, with 9 bases that match TRBD2. The TCR was taken from a human donor in good health (CMV status not recorded). Some clones in this sample may be carry-over from other donors' samples. CDR3 protein: CASSFIAGAPGEQYF. For the CDR3, the DNA is TGTGCCAGCAGTTTTATAGCGGGAGCCCCCGGGGAGCAGTACTTC. The full variable domain, in which reference TRBV28 and TRBJ2-7 provide the parts outside the CDR3, is DVKVTQSSRYLVKRTGEKVFLECVQDMDHENMFWYRQDPGLGLRLIYFSYDVKMKEKGDIPEGYSVSREKKERFSLILESASTNQTSMYLCASSFIAGAPGEQYFGPGTRLTVT.